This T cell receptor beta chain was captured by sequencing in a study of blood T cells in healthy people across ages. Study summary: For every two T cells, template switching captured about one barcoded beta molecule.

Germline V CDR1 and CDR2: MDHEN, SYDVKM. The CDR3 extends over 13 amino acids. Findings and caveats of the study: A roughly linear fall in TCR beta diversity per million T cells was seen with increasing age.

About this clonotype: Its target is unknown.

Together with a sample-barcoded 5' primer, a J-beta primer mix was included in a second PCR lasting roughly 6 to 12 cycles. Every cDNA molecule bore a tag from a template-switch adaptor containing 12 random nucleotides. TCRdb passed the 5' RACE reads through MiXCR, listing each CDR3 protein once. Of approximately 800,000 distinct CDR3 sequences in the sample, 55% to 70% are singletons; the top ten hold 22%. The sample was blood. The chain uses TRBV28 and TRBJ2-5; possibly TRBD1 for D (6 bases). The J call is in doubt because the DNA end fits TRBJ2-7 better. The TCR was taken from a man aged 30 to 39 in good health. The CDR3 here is CANMRGSRYEQYF. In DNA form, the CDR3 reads TGTGCCAACATGAGGGGGAGTCGGTACGAGCAGTACTTC.